Shown below are 23 T cell receptor beta chains from a single sample sequenced in a study of control samples from healthy donors and cancer patients. Sequenced by immunoSEQ multiplex PCR; TCRdb stores in-frame clones only, minus some. In the table there are more than 65,000 clones, 75% to 90% of which are singletons. Sequenced material: blood. The receptor source for this set is a man in his fifties in good health.

The V gene is TRBV29-1, the J gene TRBJ1-2, with 9 bases that match TRBD1. J was trimmed by 4 bases and V by 2 bases; bases with no gene match: 2. CDR3 size: 13 residues. Germline CDR1 and CDR2: SQVTM and ANQGSEA. CDR3 bases: TGCAGCGTTGAACGGGACAGGGTCTATGGCTACACCTTC. This codes for CSVERDRVYGYTF.

The chain links TRBV18 to TRBJ1-2; D not certain. There are 12 residues in the CDR3. Germline loops: CDR1 KGHSH, CDR2 LQKENI. The V and J ends lost 0 bases and 7 bases respectively, with 6 bases between them. The CDR3 nucleotides are TGTGCCAGCTCACCACCAGGAATTGGCTACACCTTC. Residues: CASSPPGIGYTF.

The chain combines TRBV7-8 with TRBJ1-5; 8 nucleotides agree with TRBD1. V lost 5 bases, J lost 2 bases, and 8 bases stayed unmatched. This CDR3 is built from 16 residues. Germline V lookup: CDR1 SGHVS, CDR2 FQNEAQ. Here the CDR3 DNA reads TGTGCCAGCAGCATAGACAGGGGCCGAGGCAATCAGCCCCAGCATTTT. Protein: CASSIDRGRGNQPQHF.

The V gene is TRBV7-9, the J gene TRBJ2-1; TRBD2 matches 7 bases. This CDR3 is 15 amino acids long. J lost 0 bases, V lost 3 bases, and 2 bases had no gene match. Germline-derived CDR1 and CDR2 are SEHNR and FQNEAQ (reference sequence). The CDR3, as DNA: TGTGCCAGCAGCTTGGGGGAGGGCTCCTACAATGAGCAGTTCTTC. It translates to CASSLGEGSYNEQFF.

The chain has TRBV6-5 and TRBJ1-5; no reliable D call. The CDR3 sequence is 13 residues long. Trimming took off 8 bases at V and 1 base at J, with 9 bases between the two ends. Germline CDR1 is MNHEY and CDR2 is SVGAGI. The CDR3 region is CASGGFSNQPQHF. In DNA, the CDR3 is TGTGCCAGCGGAGGGTTCAGCAATCAGCCCCAGCATTTT.

The genes are TRBV3-1 (or the pseudogene TRBV3-2) and TRBJ1-2; 8 bases match TRBD1. The germline V gene encodes CDR1 LGHDT and CDR2 YNNKEL (reference sequence). The CDR3 has 16 residues. The ends lost 4 bases at V and 2 bases at J; junction bases unmatched: 9. CDR3 bases: TGTGCCAGCAGCCCTTCTCCGGGACAGGAAAACTATGGCTACACCTTC. As protein: CASSPSPGQENYGYTF.

The chain recombines TRBV10-3 with TRBJ1-5; D remains ambiguous. V lost 6 bases, J lost 3 bases, and 6 bases lay in between. Germline CDR1 and CDR2: ENHRY and SYGVKD. The CDR3 contains 12 residues. The CDR3 DNA sequence: TGTGCCATCAGCCCCCACAATCAGCCCCAGCATTTT. This encodes CAISPHNQPQHF.

This clone was picked up a small number of times. The chain recombines TRBV19 with TRBJ2-1, with TRBD2 matching 12 bases. The germline V gene encodes CDR1 LNHDA and CDR2 SQIVND (reference sequence). Unmatched junction bases numbered 7, after V lost 5 bases and J lost 5 bases. This CDR3 has 16 amino acids. The CDR3 is CASSPWTSGKDNEQFF. The CDR3 DNA reads TGTGCCAGTAGTCCTTGGACTAGCGGGAAGGACAATGAGCAGTTCTTC.

The chain is built from TRBV7-9 and TRBJ2-1; D not certain. V was clipped by 5 bases and J by 2 bases, with 13 bases between them. From germline, CDR1 is SEHNR and CDR2 FQNEAQ (reference sequence). This CDR3 has 15 amino acids. The CDR3, as DNA: TGTGCCAGCAGCCAACAAGGGCTGGCCTACAATGAGCAGTTCTTC. Encoded protein: CASSQQGLAYNEQFF.

This clone came up once. This chain links TRBV28 with TRBJ1-1; 10 bases map to TRBD1. Germline values: CDR1 MDHEN, CDR2 SYDVKM. V trimming: 3 bases; J trimming: 5 bases; junction bases outside the gene matches: 6. The CDR3 sequence is 15 residues long. The CDR3 nucleotides read TGTGCCAGCAGTTTCCCAGGACAGGGGGGGACTGAAGCTTTCTTT. Translated: CASSFPGQGGTEAFF.

The chain uses TRBV19 and TRBJ1-4; 9 nucleotides line up with TRBD1. The CDR3 contains 14 residues. From germline, CDR1 is LNHDA and CDR2 SQIVND (reference sequence). Trimming cost V 4 bases and J 8 bases; bases outside gene matches: 5. The CDR3 is CASSTTGGDEKLFF. DNA for the CDR3: TGTGCCAGTAGTACAACAGGGGGCGACGAAAAACTGTTTTTT. The complete variable domain, with remaining parts taken from reference TRBV19 and TRBJ1-4, reads DGGITQSPKYLFRKEGQNVTLSCEQNLNHDAMYWYRQDPGQGLRLIYYSQIVNDFQKGDIAEGYSVSREKKESFPLTVTSAQKNPTAFYLCASSTTGGDEKLFFGSGTQLSVL.

The chain is built from TRBV15 and TRBJ1-5, with D hard to call. CDR1 LNHNV and CDR2 YYDKDF come from the germline V gene (reference sequence). The V end lost 6 bases, the J end lost 3 bases, and 9 bases lay between the germline ends. The CDR3 extends over 13 amino acids. The CDR3 is CATSETPNQPQHF. In DNA, the CDR3 is TGTGCCACCAGTGAGACTCCCAATCAGCCCCAGCATTTT.

The chain is built from TRBV11-2 and TRBJ1-2; D is unresolved. V was clipped by 1 base and J by 5 bases, with 11 bases between them. This CDR3 spans 14 amino acids. The germline CDR1 and CDR2 sequences are SGHAT and FQNNGV. The CDR3 DNA follows: TGTGCCAGCAGCTTAGGAGAGCACACGTATGGCTACACCTTC. Amino acid sequence: CASSLGEHTYGYTF.

The gene calls are TRBV6-2 or TRBV6-3 and TRBJ2-3, with a tentative D call TRBD2 (6 bases). V dropped 6 bases and J dropped 5 bases, with 12 bases sitting between them. In germline, CDR1 is MNHEY, CDR2 SVGEGT. There are 13 residues in the CDR3. The CDR3 DNA follows: TGTGCCAGCAGCTCCCTGGGAGGAGATACGCAGTATTTT. Residues: CASSSLGGDTQYF.

The chain is built from TRBV7-2 and TRBJ2-1, with 10 bases fitting TRBD2. The CDR3 extends over 16 amino acids. Germline values: CDR1 SGHTA, CDR2 FQGNSA. The V and J ends lost 4 bases and 0 bases, in that order; junction bases with no gene match: 3. The CDR3: CASSSPSGSSYNEQFF. The CDR3, as DNA: TGTGCCAGCAGCTCCCCTAGCGGGAGCTCCTACAATGAGCAGTTCTTC.

Notes on this clone: The junction shows a germline mismatch at one end, possibly a read error. The gene calls are TRBV28 and TRBJ2-1; 8 bases match TRBD1. The germline V gene encodes CDR1 MDHEN and CDR2 SYDVKM. The CDR3 totals 11 residues. CDR3 sequence: CASRATGGPLF. The DNA of the CDR3 is TGTGCCAGCAGGGCAACAGGGGGTCCCCTCTTC.

This chain connects TRBV9 to TRBJ1-1; D may be TRBD1 (5 bases). Per germline, CDR1 SGDLS and CDR2 YYNGEE. This CDR3 is built from 16 residues. V lost 0 bases, J lost 5 bases, and 17 bases lay in between. The CDR3 here is CASSVGLREVETEAFF. In DNA form, the CDR3 reads TGTGCCAGCAGCGTAGGTCTCAGGGAAGTAGAAACTGAAGCTTTCTTT. The complete variable domain, with remaining parts taken from reference TRBV9 and TRBJ1-1, reads DSGVTQTPKHLITATGQRVTLRCSPRSGDLSVYWYQQSLDQGLQFLIQYYNGEERAKGNILERFSAQQFPDLHSELNLSSLELGDSALYFCASSVGLREVETEAFFGQGTRLTVV.

This clone is categorized as medium-sized. The chain employs TRBV19 and TRBJ2-7, with a tentative D call TRBD2 (6 bases). Germline V CDR1 and CDR2: LNHDA, SQIVND (reference sequence). CDR3 size: 14 residues. V dropped 3 bases and J dropped 4 bases, with 13 bases sitting between them. CDR3 residues: CASSMARGTYEQYF. As DNA, the CDR3 is TGTGCCAGTAGTATGGCGCGGGGAACGTACGAGCAGTACTTC.

The chain carries TRBV7-2 and TRBJ2-7, with TRBD1 matching over 7 bases. Germline V gene sequence: CDR1 SGHTA, CDR2 FQGNSA. After removal of 2 bases from V and 3 bases from J, the junction contained 13 bases not matched to a gene. The CDR3 length is 17 residues. CDR3 coding DNA: TGTGCCAGCAGCTTAAGCTTGTCGGGCAGGGGGTACTACGAGCAGTACTTC. This codes for CASSLSLSGRGYYEQYF.

The chain is built from TRBV28 and TRBJ2-3; D is ambiguous. V lost 6 bases, J lost 6 bases, and 7 bases lay in between. The CDR3 length is 11 residues. Germline CDR1 MDHEN, CDR2 SYDVKM. In DNA, the CDR3 is TGTGCCAGCAGCCCGCGGGATACGCAGTATTTT. Its protein product is CASSPRDTQYF.

The chain links TRBV7-8 to TRBJ2-7, with 8 bases matching TRBD2. The CDR3 is 15 amino acids. Per the germline V gene, CDR1 is SGHVS and CDR2 is FQNEAQ. The V segment lost 1 base and the J segment 7 bases; nucleotides outside the gene matches: 9. CDR3 loop: CASSLDTSGKGEQYF. CDR3 bases: TGTGCCAGCAGCTTAGACACTAGCGGAAAGGGAGAGCAGTACTTC.

The chain joins TRBV19 to TRBJ2-2, with TRBD2 matching 10 bases. The CDR3 totals 15 residues. Germline V gene sequence: CDR1 LNHDA, CDR2 SQIVND (reference sequence). With V trimmed by 7 bases and J by 6 bases, 8 bases remained unmatched. CDR3 in DNA: TGTGCCAGTACCCCTTTAGCGGGAGGCTCCGGGGAGCTGTTTTTT. Translating it yields CASTPLAGGSGELFF.

This clone has just a few counts. This chain connects TRBV3-1 (or the pseudogene TRBV3-2) to TRBJ1-2, with TRBD1 identical over 7 bases. Germline V gene data show CDR1 as LGHDT and CDR2 as YNNKEL (reference sequence). The V and J ends lost 7 bases and 5 bases, in that order; junction bases with no gene match: 7. The CDR3 totals 13 residues. The CDR3 region has the DNA TGTGCCAGCAACTTTGGGACAGCGTATGGCTACACCTTC. It codes for CASNFGTAYGYTF.